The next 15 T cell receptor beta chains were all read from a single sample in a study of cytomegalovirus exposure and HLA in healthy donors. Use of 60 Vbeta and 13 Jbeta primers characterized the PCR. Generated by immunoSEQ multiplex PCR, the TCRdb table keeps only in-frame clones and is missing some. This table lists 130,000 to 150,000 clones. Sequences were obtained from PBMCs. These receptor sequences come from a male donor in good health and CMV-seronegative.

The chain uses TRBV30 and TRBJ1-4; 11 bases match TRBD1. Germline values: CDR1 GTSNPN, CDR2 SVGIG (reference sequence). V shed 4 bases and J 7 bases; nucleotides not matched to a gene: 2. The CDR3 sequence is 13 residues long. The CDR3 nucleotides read TGTGCCTGGAAGGGACAGGGGGTTGAAAAACTGTTTTTT. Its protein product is CAWKGQGVEKLFF.

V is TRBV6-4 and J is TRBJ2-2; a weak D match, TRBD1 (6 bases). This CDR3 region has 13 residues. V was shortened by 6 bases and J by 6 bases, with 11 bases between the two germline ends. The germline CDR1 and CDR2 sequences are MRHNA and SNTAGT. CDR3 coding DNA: TGTGCCAGCAGCCCACAGGGAGCCGGGGAGCTGTTTTTT. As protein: CASSPQGAGELFF.

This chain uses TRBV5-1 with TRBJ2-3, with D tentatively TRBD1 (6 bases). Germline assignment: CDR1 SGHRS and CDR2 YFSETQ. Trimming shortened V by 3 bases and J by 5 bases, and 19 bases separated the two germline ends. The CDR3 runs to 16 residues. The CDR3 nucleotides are TGCGCCAGCAGCTCCAGGGGAACGCCACCTGGAGATACGCAGTATTTT. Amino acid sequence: CASSSRGTPPGDTQYF.

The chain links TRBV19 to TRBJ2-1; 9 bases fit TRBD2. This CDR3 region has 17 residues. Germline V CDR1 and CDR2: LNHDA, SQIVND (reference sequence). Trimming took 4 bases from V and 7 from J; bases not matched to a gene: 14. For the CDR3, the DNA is TGTGCCAGTAGTAAAAATCCGAGGGGACTAGCTATAAATGAGCAGTTCTTC. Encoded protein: CASSKNPRGLAINEQFF.

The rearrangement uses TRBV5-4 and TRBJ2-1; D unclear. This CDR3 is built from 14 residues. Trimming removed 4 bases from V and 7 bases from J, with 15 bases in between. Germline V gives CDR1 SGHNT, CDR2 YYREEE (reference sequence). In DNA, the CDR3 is TGTGCCAGCAGCCCACCCAACTTGGAGAATGAGCAGTTCTTC. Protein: CASSPPNLENEQFF.

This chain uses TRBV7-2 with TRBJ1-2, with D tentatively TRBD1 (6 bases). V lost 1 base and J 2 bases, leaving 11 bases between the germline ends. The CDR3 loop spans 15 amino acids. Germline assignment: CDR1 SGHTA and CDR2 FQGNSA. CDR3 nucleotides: TGTGCCAGCAGCTTAGGGTCGGGACACAACTATGGCTACACCTTC. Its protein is CASSLGSGHNYGYTF.

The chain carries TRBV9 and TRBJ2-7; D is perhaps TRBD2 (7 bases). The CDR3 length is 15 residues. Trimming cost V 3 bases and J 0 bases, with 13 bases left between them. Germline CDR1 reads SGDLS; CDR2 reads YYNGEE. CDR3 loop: CASSAGGQGSYEQYF. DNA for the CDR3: TGTGCCAGCAGCGCCGGGGGGCAGGGCTCCTACGAGCAGTACTTC.

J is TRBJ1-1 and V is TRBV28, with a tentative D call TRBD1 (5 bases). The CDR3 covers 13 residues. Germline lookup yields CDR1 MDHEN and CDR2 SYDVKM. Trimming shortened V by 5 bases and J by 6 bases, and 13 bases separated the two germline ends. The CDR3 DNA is TGTGCCAGCAGTCAGGGAGGAAAGGCTGAAGCTTTCTTT. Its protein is CASSQGGKAEAFF. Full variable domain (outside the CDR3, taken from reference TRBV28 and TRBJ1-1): DVKVTQSSRYLVKRTGEKVFLECVQDMDHENMFWYRQDPGLGLRLIYFSYDVKMKEKGDIPEGYSVSREKKERFSLILESASTNQTSMYLCASSQGGKAEAFFGQGTRLTVV.

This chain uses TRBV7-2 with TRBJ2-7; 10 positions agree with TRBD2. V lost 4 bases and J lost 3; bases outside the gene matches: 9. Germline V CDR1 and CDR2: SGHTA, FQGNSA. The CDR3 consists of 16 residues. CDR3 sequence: CASSSQRGGHLYEQYF. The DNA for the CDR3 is TGTGCCAGCAGCTCCCAGCGGGGGGGCCACCTCTACGAGCAGTACTTC.

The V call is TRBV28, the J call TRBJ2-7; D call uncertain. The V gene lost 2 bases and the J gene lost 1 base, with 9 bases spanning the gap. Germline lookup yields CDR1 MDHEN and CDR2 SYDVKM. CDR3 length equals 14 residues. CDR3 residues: CASSLMVSSYEQYF. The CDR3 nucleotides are TGTGCCAGCAGTTTAATGGTTAGTTCCTACGAGCAGTACTTC.

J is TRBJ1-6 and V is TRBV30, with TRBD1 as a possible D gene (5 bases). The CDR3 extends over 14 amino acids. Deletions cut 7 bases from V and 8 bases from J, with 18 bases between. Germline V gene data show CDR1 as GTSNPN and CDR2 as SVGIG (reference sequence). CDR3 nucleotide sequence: TGTGCCTTGGTACGGGCCAGGGTTTATTCACCCCTCCACTTT. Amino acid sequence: CALVRARVYSPLHF.

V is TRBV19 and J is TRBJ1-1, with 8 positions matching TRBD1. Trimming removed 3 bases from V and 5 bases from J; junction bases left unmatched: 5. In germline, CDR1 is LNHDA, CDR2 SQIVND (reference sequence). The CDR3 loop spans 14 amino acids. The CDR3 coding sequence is TGTGCCAGTAGTATTGGACAGGGAGGGACTGAAGCTTTCTTT. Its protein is CASSIGQGGTEAFF.

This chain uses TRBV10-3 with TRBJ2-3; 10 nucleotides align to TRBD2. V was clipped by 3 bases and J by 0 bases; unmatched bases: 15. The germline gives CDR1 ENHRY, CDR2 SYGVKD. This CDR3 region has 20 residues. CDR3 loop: CAISDPTKPGLAISTDTQYF. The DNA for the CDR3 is TGTGCCATCAGTGATCCTACGAAACCGGGACTAGCGATTAGCACAGATACGCAGTATTTT.

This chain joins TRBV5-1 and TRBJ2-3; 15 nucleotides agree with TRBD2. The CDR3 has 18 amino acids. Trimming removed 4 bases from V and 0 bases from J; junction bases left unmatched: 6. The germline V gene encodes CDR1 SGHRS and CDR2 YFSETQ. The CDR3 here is CASSPGLAGGTSTDTQYF. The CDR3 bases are TGCGCCAGCAGCCCCGGACTAGCGGGGGGGACCAGCACAGATACGCAGTATTTT.

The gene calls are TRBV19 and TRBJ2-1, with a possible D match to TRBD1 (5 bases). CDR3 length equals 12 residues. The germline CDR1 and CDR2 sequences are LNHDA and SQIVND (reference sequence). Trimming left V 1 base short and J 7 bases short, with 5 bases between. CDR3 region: CASSIAGNEQFF. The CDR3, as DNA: TGTGCCAGTAGTATAGCAGGGAATGAGCAGTTCTTC.